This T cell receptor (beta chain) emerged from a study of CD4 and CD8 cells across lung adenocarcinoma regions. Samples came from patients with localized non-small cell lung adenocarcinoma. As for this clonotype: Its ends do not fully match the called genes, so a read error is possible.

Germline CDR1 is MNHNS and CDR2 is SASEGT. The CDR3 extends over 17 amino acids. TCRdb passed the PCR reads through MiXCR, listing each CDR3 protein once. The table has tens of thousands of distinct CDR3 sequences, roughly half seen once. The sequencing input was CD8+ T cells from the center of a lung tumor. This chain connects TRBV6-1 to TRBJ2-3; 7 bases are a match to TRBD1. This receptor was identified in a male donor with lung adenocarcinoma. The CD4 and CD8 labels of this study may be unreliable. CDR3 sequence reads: CASSKGLGGRDQDTQYF. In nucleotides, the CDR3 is TGTGCCAGCAGTAAGGGGCTAGGGGGCCGTGACCAAGATACGCAGTATTTC.